This TCR beta chain derives from a study of T-cell memory formation after mild COVID-19. Study in general: Most TCR clusters belonged to a single donor. Study-wide results and caveats: Mostly located in CM and EM were contracting CD4+ clones, with contracting CD8+ clones located in EMRA. Contracting clones from day 15 to 85 had balanced CD4/CD8; later expanders favoured CD4+.

Researchers used 5'RACE with constant-segment primers to make TCR alpha and TCR beta cDNA libraries that carry sample barcodes and UMIs. Each CDR3 protein gets one entry after TCRdb re-called the 5' RACE reads with MiXCR. Here the sample spans 250,000 to 300,000 distinct CDR3 sequences, roughly 17% being singletons. The V end was cut by 6 bases, the J end by 0 bases, with 6 bases between. The CDR3 is 13 amino acids. In regard to this clonotype: Antigen specificity is unknown.

The specimen sequenced was PBMCs or a T cell subset sorted from them (not recorded which). The source is a young man who had mild COVID-19 (a few samples of this study predate the infection). Cell type and time point are not known. The chain uses TRBV23-1 and TRBJ2-4, with D maybe TRBD1 (5 bases). TRBV23-1 is an open reading frame, and its role is uncertain. In DNA, the CDR3 is TGCGCCAGCAGGACAGTAGCCAAAAACATTCAGTACTTC. This translates into CASRTVAKNIQYF.